This T cell receptor beta chain is drawn from a study of CD8+ T cells in alopecia areata. The overall study: Tofacitinib administration persisted for 6 to 18 months, succeeded by 6 months off drug.

Treatment noted: oral pan-JAK inhibitor, 5-10 mg twice daily. Sampling of alopecia areata patients yielded lesional scalp punch biopsies as well as peripheral blood. Study outcomes and limitations: Clonality in the scalp and expanded CD8+ clones ranked among the top 100 were significantly decreased by tofacitinib.

Sequencing used cDNA as its template, made by extracting RNA and reverse transcribing it. TCRdb keeps only in-frame clones here, not all; method: immunoSEQ multiplex PCR. The sample shows approximately 150,000 clones, 50% to 65% of them seen only once. In regard to this clone: Its antigen is currently unknown.

The CDR3 runs 13 residues. Germline-derived CDR1 and CDR2 are SQVTM and ANQGSEA. Unmatched junction bases numbered 1, after V lost 6 bases and J lost 3 bases. The material was CD4+ T cells sorted from blood, obtained at week 24, from a patient treated with tofacitinib. This TCR came from a human donor with alopecia areata. The chain uses TRBV29-1 and TRBJ2-1; 11 nucleotides align to TRBD1. For the CDR3, the DNA is TGCAGCGTCGGGACAGGGGGCTACAATGAGCAGTTCTTC. As protein: CSVGTGGYNEQFF.